The sample holds a few counts of the clone carrying this T cell receptor beta chain. Because the CDR3's place on the DNA is in doubt, the DNA is left out and the CDR3 is given as listed by TCRdb. Profiling relied on immunoSEQ multiplex PCR, and the TCRdb table lists in-frame clones only, not all of them. The table has about 6,700 clones, approximately 66% seen once; the top ten hold about 20%. The sample comes from a study of CD4+ T cells in melanoma. The material sequenced was cells from a culture (not recorded whether cultured in vitro). The clonotype comes from a human donor with melanoma.

The CDR3 loop reads CASTSGESGNTIYF. The chain joins TRBV19 to TRBJ1-3. Germline V gives CDR1 LNHDA, CDR2 SQIVND (reference sequence). The CDR3 is 14 residues long, ends included.